This T cell receptor beta chain was sequenced during a study of T cell responses to AZD1222 COVID-19 vaccine. Points on this clone: Its antigen is not known.

Study outcomes and limitations: Distributed over spike, vaccine-associated CD4 TCRs predominated at 160-218 and 743-854. The donor group comprised mostly white British people and more females; the analysis possibly underestimated clonal diversity.

The assay was immunoSEQ multiplex PCR, and TCRdb's table has in-frame clones only and misses some. The sample includes about 120,000 clones, 88% of them seen just once. CDR3 length equals 13 residues. V lost 7 bases and J 0 bases, leaving 7 bases between the germline ends. This receptor was obtained from an adult in good health. Sequencing was performed on peripheral blood, taken on day 0 of AZD1222 vaccination. This chain uses TRBV12-3 or TRBV12-4 with TRBJ1-5; D unclear. CDR3 residues: CASTFHSNQPQHF. CDR3 in DNA: TGTGCCAGCACCTTCCATAGCAATCAGCCCCAGCATTTT.